The rows below give T cell receptor beta chains drawn from one sample of a study of lymphopenia after photon versus proton radiotherapy. Sequencing was performed with immunoSEQ multiplex PCR; in TCRdb, only in-frame clones are kept and a portion is missing. Found here are approximately 65,000 clones, 85% to 90% of them singletons; the top ten hold 10% to 13%. The sequences come from peripheral blood, collected from a patient treated with proton-based radiotherapy. The receptors originated from an elderly man with esophageal cancer. Each CDR3 is given with its conserved first and last residue. A D gene is named only where the DNA matches it firmly. Clone sizes are given selectively: once, few, many, or a class where the clone is expanded.

D	V	J	size	DNA	CDR3
NA	TRBV5-1	TRBJ2-1	NA	TGCGCCAGCAGCTTGGATGTGGGGAGGAATGAGCAGTTCTTC	CASSLDVGRNEQFF
NA	TRBV7-9	TRBJ1-2	few	TGTGCCAGCACCATAGACAACGACTATGGCTACACCTTC	CASTIDNDYGYTF
NA	TRBV7-7	TRBJ2-5	NA	TGTGCCAGCAGCCCATGGCCAGGGAGCCAAGAGACCCAGTACTTC	CASSPWPGSQETQYF
NA	TRBV7-2	TRBJ1-2	NA	TGTGCCAGCAGCCCGGGGCCCCTCTATGGCTACACCTTC	CASSPGPLYGYTF
NA	TRBV5-8	TRBJ1-2	NA	TGTGCCAGCAGTTGGGGGGCGCGGGGCTACACCTTC	CASSWGARGYTF
NA	TRBV7-2	TRBJ2-3	NA	TGTGCCAGCAGCTTAGCCTACGATCGCACAGATACGCAGTATTTT	CASSLAYDRTDTQYF
TRBD1	TRBV10-3	TRBJ1-2	NA	TGTGCCATCAGGACAGGGGGCTATGACTATGGCTACACCTTC	CAIRTGGYDYGYTF
NA	TRBV9	TRBJ2-3	NA	TGTGCCAGCAGCCCTTCCCTACCCCCGGGCCCAGATACGCAGTATTTT	CASSPSLPPGPDTQYF
NA	TRBV7-2	TRBJ2-1	NA	TGTGCCAGCAGCTCGACTTACAATGAGCAGTTCTTC	CASSSTYNEQFF
NA	TRBV27	TRBJ1-4	once	TGTGCCAGCAGCCAAGGGAGGAATGAAAAACTGTTTTTT	CASSQGRNEKLFF
TRBD1	TRBV5-1	TRBJ2-2	NA	TGCGCCAGCAGCTTGGGGACAGGGGCGGACACCGGGGAGCTGTTTTTT	CASSLGTGADTGELFF
TRBD1	TRBV4-3	TRBJ1-4	NA	TGCGCCAGCAGCCACCTACAGGGGTTAGACGAAAAACTGTTTTTT	CASSHLQGLDEKLFF
NA	TRBV4-2	TRBJ2-3	once	TGTGCCAGCAGCCAAGACGCAGCCATAGGCACAGATACGCAGTATTTT	CASSQDAAIGTDTQYF
TRBD1	TRBV11-1	TRBJ1-1	once	TGTGCCAGCAGCGCAGGACAGGGGGCGGGCACTGAAGCTTTCTTT	CASSAGQGAGTEAFF
NA	TRBV19	TRBJ1-6	NA	TGTGCCAGTAGTATAGAACAGGGTAATTCACCCCTCCACTTT	CASSIEQGNSPLHF
TRBD2	TRBV30	TRBJ2-7	NA	TGTGCCTGGGGCAGTCGACGGGGGGTCTACGAGCAGTACTTC	CAWGSRRGVYEQYF
NA	TRBV23-1	TRBJ1-3	once	TGCGCCAGCAGTCAGAGTTTCTCTGGAAACACCATATATTTT	CASSQSFSGNTIYF
NA	TRBV2	TRBJ1-2	NA	TGTGCCAGCAGCACAGGGTCTGCCTATGGCTACACCTTC	CASSTGSAYGYTF
NA	TRBV7-8	TRBJ2-5	NA	TGTGCCAGCAGCTTATGGAGGCGGACTTTCGAGACCCAGTACTTC	CASSLWRRTFETQYF
NA	TRBV9	TRBJ2-3	NA	TGTGCCAGCAGCGTATCTAACACAGATACGCAGTATTTT	CASSVSNTDTQYF
NA	TRBV23-1	TRBJ1-1	NA	TGCGCCAGCAGTCAATCGAGGGTCACAGGCCCAATGAACACTGAAGCTTTCTTT	CASSQSRVTGPMNTEAFF
NA	TRBV4-3	TRBJ2-7	few	TGCGCCAGCAGCCAAGACCTCCGGGGCGGGAACTACGAGCAGTACTTC	CASSQDLRGGNYEQYF
TRBD1	TRBV7-9	TRBJ2-5	NA	TGTGCCAGCAGCTTCGGTGGACAGGGGGAGACCCAGTACTTC	CASSFGGQGETQYF
NA	TRBV30	TRBJ1-4	NA	TGTGCCTGGAGTGCACAGGGATTATCAAATGAAAAACTGTTTTTT	CAWSAQGLSNEKLFF
TRBD2	TRBV7-6	TRBJ2-3	NA	TGTGCCAGCGGGTTCGGGAGGGCGGATACGCAGTATTTT	CASGFGRADTQYF
NA	TRBV6-1	TRBJ1-3	NA	TGTGCCAGCAGGGCAGGGATTGGATCTGGAAACACCATATATTTT	CASRAGIGSGNTIYF
NA	TRBV7-6	TRBJ1-6	NA	TGTGCCAGCGGGTTGCGGGTAGATGGTTCACCCCTCCACTTT	CASGLRVDGSPLHF
NA	TRBV4-1	TRBJ1-3	NA	TGCGCCAGCAGCCAAGGGACGGGATTGTACTCTGGAAACACCATATATTTT	CASSQGTGLYSGNTIYF
TRBD1	TRBV30	TRBJ1-6	NA	TGTGCCTGGAGTGGAATGACAGGGAATTCACCCCTCCACTTT	CAWSGMTGNSPLHF
NA	TRBV10-3	TRBJ2-3	NA	TGTGCCATCCGCCGGGGGCAAGATACGCAGTATTTT	CAIRRGQDTQYF
NA	TRBV7-6	TRBJ2-7	few	TGTGCCAGCAGCTTAGTGGAATCCTCCTACGAGCAGTACTTC	CASSLVESSYEQYF
TRBD1	TRBV6-1	TRBJ2-5	NA	TGTGCCAGCAATTGGGGGACAGGGGTTTTAGAGACCCAGTACTTC	CASNWGTGVLETQYF
TRBD1	TRBV7-9	TRBJ2-7	NA	TGTGCCAGCAGCTTCTTGGGACAGGTATCCTACGAGCAGTACTTC	CASSFLGQVSYEQYF
TRBD2	TRBV15	TRBJ2-1	NA	TGTGCCACCAGCAGAGTGGGTCTAGCGGGAGTATTTGAGCAGTTCTTC	CATSRVGLAGVFEQFF
NA	TRBV10-1	TRBJ2-1	once	TGCGCCAGCAGTGACCCGACAGGGTCAGCGGGACGTTACAATGAGCAGTTCTTC	CASSDPTGSAGRYNEQFF
NA	TRBV20-1	TRBJ2-4	NA	TGCAGTGCTTCCCCCGGGGGCATTCAGTACTTC	CSASPGGIQYF
NA	TRBV5-4	TRBJ2-1	few	TGTGCCAGCAGCTGGCCGGGACAAGAGCAGTTCTTC	CASSWPGQEQFF
NA	TRBV7-2	TRBJ2-3	once	TGTGCCAGCAGCCCGCAGGTGGGCGGGGGCAGCACAGATACGCAGTATTTT	CASSPQVGGGSTDTQYF
NA	TRBV6-1	TRBJ1-2	NA	TGTGCCAGCAGCCCGGGGGGAGCCGAATATGGCTACACCTTC	CASSPGGAEYGYTF
NA	TRBV11-3	TRBJ2-1	NA	TGTGCCAGCAGCTCCCGCACGGGCGGGTACAATGAGCAGTTCTTC	CASSSRTGGYNEQFF
NA	TRBV4-1	TRBJ2-1	NA	TGCGCCAGCAGCCAAGATGCTAGTCACAATGAGCAGTTCTTC	CASSQDASHNEQFF
TRBD1	TRBV4-3	TRBJ1-2	NA	TGCGCCAGCGGACCGGGACAGCGGTCCTATGGCTACACCTTC	CASGPGQRSYGYTF
TRBD2	TRBV7-3	TRBJ2-3	few	TGTGCCAGCAGCTTTGTGGGGCGCCTAGCGGACTACGAGAGCACAGATACGCAGTATTTT	CASSFVGRLADYESTDTQYF
TRBD1	TRBV4-1	TRBJ1-2	few	TGCGCCAGCAGCCCAAGCGAGGGGGCAGGGGGCTACACCTTC	CASSPSEGAGGYTF
NA	TRBV9	TRBJ1-3	once	TGTGCCAGCAGCGTAGGGGGAACTTACGGAAACACCATATATTTT	CASSVGGTYGNTIYF
TRBD1	TRBV6-6	TRBJ2-5	NA	TGTGCCAGCAGTTACCCCGCAGGGGGAAGCGAGACCCAGTACTTC	CASSYPAGGSETQYF
TRBD1	TRBV19	TRBJ2-5	NA	TGTGCCAGTAGTACCTGGGACAGGCCTTGGGAGACCCAGTACTTC	CASSTWDRPWETQYF
TRBD1	TRBV4-3	TRBJ1-4	once	TGCGCCAGCAGCCACAGACAGGGTATGGAAAAACTGTTTTTT	CASSHRQGMEKLFF
TRBD2	TRBV11-3	TRBJ2-3	NA	TGTGCCAGCAGCTTAGCTAGCGGGGCAGATACGCAGTATTTT	CASSLASGADTQYF
NA	TRBV9	TRBJ1-2	NA	TGTGCCAGCAGTCGGACGGCCGATGGCTACACCTTC	CASSRTADGYTF
NA	TRBV7-2	TRBJ2-3	once	TGTGCCAGCAGCTTAGTGGGCAGACTCACAGATACGCAGTATTTT	CASSLVGRLTDTQYF
NA	TRBV19	TRBJ1-5	NA	TGTGCCAGTAGTAATTTGTTCGGCACCCAAGATCAGCCCCAGCATTTT	CASSNLFGTQDQPQHF